The clone carrying this T cell receptor beta chain was counted many times. Its specificity is unknown. Germline lookup yields CDR1 SEHNR and CDR2 FQNEAQ (reference sequence). Between the trimmed V and J ends, which lost 4 bases and 3 bases, there was a span of 18 bases. The CDR3 contains 17 residues. This sample is drawn from a study of T cells after yellow fever vaccination. As for the study in general: Low-cell-number fractions were prepared with SMART-Seq v4 Ultra Low Input.

Study-wide points: Clonotype sharing between CD4 and CD8 compartments was small.

TCRdb re-called the 5' RACE reads with MiXCR, one entry per CDR3 protein. This table has 170,000 or so distinct CDR3 sequences, approximately 6.2% appearing once. This chain links TRBV7-9 with TRBJ2-2; maybe TRBD2 (6 bases). Sequences were derived from CD4+ T cells sorted from PBMCs, sampled on the day of the first yellow fever vaccination. The clonotype comes from a young man who received the YFV17D yellow fever vaccine. The CDR3 loop is CASSWRASIRDTGELFF. The DNA for the CDR3 is TGTGCCAGCAGCTGGAGGGCCTCAATTAGGGACACCGGGGAGCTGTTTTTT. The full variable domain, rest sourced from reference TRBV7-9 and TRBJ2-2, is DTGVSQNPRHKITKRGQNVTFRCDPISEHNRLYWYRQTLGQGPEFLTYFQNEAQLEKSRLLSDRFSAERPKGSFSTLEIQRTEQGDSAMYLCASSWRASIRDTGELFFGEGSRLTVL.